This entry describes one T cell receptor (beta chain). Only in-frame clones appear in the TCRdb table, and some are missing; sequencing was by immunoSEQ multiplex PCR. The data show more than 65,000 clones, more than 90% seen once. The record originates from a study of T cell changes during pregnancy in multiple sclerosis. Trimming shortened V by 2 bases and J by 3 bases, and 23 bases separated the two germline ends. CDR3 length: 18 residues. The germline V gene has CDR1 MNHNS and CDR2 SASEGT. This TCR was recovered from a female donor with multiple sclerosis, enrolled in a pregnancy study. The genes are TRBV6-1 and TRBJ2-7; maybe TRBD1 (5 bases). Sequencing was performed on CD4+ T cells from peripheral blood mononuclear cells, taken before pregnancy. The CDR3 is CASSELEKGVDSIYEQYF. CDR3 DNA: TGTGCCAGCAGTGAATTGGAGAAAGGGGTAGACAGTATCTACGAGCAGTACTTC.